This passage covers 14 T cell receptor beta chains from one sample sequenced in a study of blood T cell repertoires in COVID-19 (dated by TCRdb to between 2020 and 2021). Library preparation was by the immunoSEQ multiplex PCR assay. TCRdb limited this immuneACCESS table to in-frame rearrangements with V and J called. A share of clones is missing; checked studies link under half to unresolved V genes, and the rest is unexplained. The sample records 200,000 to 300,000 clones, 80% to 90% of which are singletons. Approximately 2.2% of the sample comes from the top ten. The source material was peripheral blood. The receptors derive from a woman in her 50s with acute or convalescent COVID-19.

This clone was detected only a few times. V is TRBV9 and J is TRBJ1-2; unclear D gene. The CDR3 totals 15 residues. Trimming pared 3 bases from V and 4 bases from J, leaving 16 bases between. CDR1 and CDR2 from the germline V gene are SGDLS and YYNGEE. CDR3 in DNA: TGTGCCAGCAGCGGGGGAGGGCCCGGGTTCTATGGCTACACCTTC. Protein product: CASSGGGPGFYGYTF.

The chain recombines TRBV6-6 with TRBJ2-7; 9 bases line up with TRBD1. The trim removed 6 bases at V and 1 base at J, leaving 4 bases unmatched. The CDR3 has 14 amino acids. Germline-derived CDR1 and CDR2 are MNHNY and SVGAGI (reference sequence). For the CDR3, the DNA is TGTGCCAGCAGAGGGGGACAGGGATCCTACGAGCAGTACTTC. It codes for CASRGGQGSYEQYF.

This chain links TRBV19 with TRBJ1-1; possibly TRBD1 for D (5 bases). In germline, CDR1 is LNHDA, CDR2 SQIVND (reference sequence). Trimming pared 3 bases from V and 7 bases from J, leaving 12 bases between. The CDR3 has 13 residues. The CDR3 nucleotides read TGTGCCAGTAGTATCACTTGGGACTATGAAGCTTTCTTT. This gives the protein CASSITWDYEAFF.

About this clone: Other DNA sequences of this sample code for an identical CDR3. This sequence joins TRBV19 and TRBJ2-1; the D gene is possibly TRBD2 (5 bases). CDR1 is LNHDA and CDR2 is SQIVND in the germline V gene (reference sequence). This CDR3 spans 12 amino acids. The V end lost 2 bases, the J end lost 9 bases, and 8 bases lay between the germline ends. CDR3 loop: CASSIRAGEQFF. The CDR3 DNA reads TGTGCCAGTAGTATACGGGCGGGTGAGCAGTTCTTC. Filled out from reference TRBV19 and TRBJ2-1, the complete variable domain reads DGGITQSPKYLFRKEGQNVTLSCEQNLNHDAMYWYRQDPGQGLRLIYYSQIVNDFQKGDIAEGYSVSREKKESFPLTVTSAQKNPTAFYLCASSIRAGEQFFGPGTRLTVL.

The chain has TRBV5-1 and TRBJ2-1; tentatively, D is TRBD1 (5 bases). CDR3 length: 16 amino acids. Trimming shortened V by 5 bases and J by 0 bases, and 15 bases separated the two germline ends. Germline V gene data show CDR1 as SGHRS and CDR2 as YFSETQ. As DNA, the CDR3 is TGCGCCAGCAGTGGGGCAGTCTCCTCCTCCTACAATGAGCAGTTCTTC. It codes for CASSGAVSSSYNEQFF.

The chain couples TRBV27 to TRBJ2-2, with D tentatively TRBD2 (6 bases). Germline V CDR1 and CDR2: MNHEY, SMNVEV (reference sequence). The V end was cut by 2 bases, the J end by 8 bases, with 9 bases between. This CDR3 has 13 amino acids. CDR3 in DNA: TGTGCCAGCAGTTTAGGAGGGGCTGGGGAGCTGTTTTTT. It codes for CASSLGGAGELFF.

The CDR3 reads CSVRVVSLGQGFYEQYF. CDR3 DNA: TGCAGCGTCCGGGTCGTTAGTTTGGGACAGGGATTTTACGAGCAGTACTTC. This rearrangement joins TRBV29-1 to TRBJ2-7, with 9 bases fitting TRBD1. From germline, CDR1 is SQVTM and CDR2 ANQGSEA. The CDR3 length is 17 residues. J gave up 4 bases and V 6 bases, and 19 bases lay outside the gene matches.

The rearrangement uses TRBV12-3 or TRBV12-4 and TRBJ2-7; no firm D call. The CDR3 consists of 13 residues. V shed 4 bases and J shed 3 bases, with 10 bases lying between them. For the CDR3, the DNA is TGTGCCAGCAGTTCGGTGGTCCTCTACGAGCAGTACTTC. Residues: CASSSVVLYEQYF.

Here the CDR3 DNA reads TGTGCCACCAGTGCCGCCCGGGGACTAGCGGGAGATTTAGCGGAGACCCAGTACTTC. As protein: CATSAARGLAGDLAETQYF. The chain joins TRBV24-1 to TRBJ2-5, with 14 bases that match TRBD2. Germline V gene data show CDR1 as KGHDR and CDR2 as SFDVKD. The ends lost 5 bases at V and 5 bases at J; junction bases unmatched: 15. This CDR3 comprises 19 residues.

The chain recombines TRBV10-1 with TRBJ2-4; 10 positions agree with TRBD2. Germline V lookup: CDR1 WNHNN, CDR2 SYGVQD (reference sequence). The length of the CDR3 is 18 residues. V lost 8 bases and J lost 0; bases outside the gene matches: 13. The CDR3, as DNA: TGCGCCAGCCCCTTTATTCCTACTAGCGGGGCAGCCAAAAACATTCAGTACTTC. Protein product: CASPFIPTSGAAKNIQYF.

The chain uses TRBV11-2 and TRBJ2-7; 9 bases match TRBD2. From germline, CDR1 is SGHAT and CDR2 FQNNGV. V gave up 5 bases and J gave up 2 bases; unmatched junction bases: 10. The CDR3 totals 16 residues. The CDR3 protein is CASSPILAGPTYEQYF. In DNA form, the CDR3 reads TGTGCCAGCAGCCCTATACTAGCGGGCCCGACCTACGAGCAGTACTTC. Variable domain in full (rest from reference TRBV11-2 and TRBJ2-7): EAGVAQSPRYKIIEKRQSVAFWCNPISGHATLYWYQQILGQGPKLLIQFQNNGVVDDSQLPKDRFSAERLKGVDSTLKIQPAKLEDSAVYLCASSPILAGPTYEQYFGPGTRLTVT.

The chain uses TRBV7-2 and TRBJ2-3, with 10 bases fitting TRBD2. After removal of 2 bases from V and 4 bases from J, the junction contained 6 bases not matched to a gene. The CDR3 covers 16 residues. Germline CDR1 is SGHTA and CDR2 is FQGNSA. The CDR3 bases are TGTGCCAGCAGCTTATTGGGCCTAGCGGGAGCAGATACGCAGTATTTT. It translates to CASSLLGLAGADTQYF.

V and J are TRBV5-4 and TRBJ1-2; perhaps TRBD1 as D (6 bases). This CDR3 is 15 amino acids long. The germline CDR1 and CDR2 sequences are SGHNT and YYREEE (reference sequence). Trimming took 0 bases from V and 7 from J, leaving 16 bases between them. This CDR3 is CASSLAGGPSGGYTF. CDR3 nucleotides: TGTGCCAGCAGCTTGGCGGGGGGGCCGTCTGGTGGCTACACCTTC.

The genes are TRBV7-4 and TRBJ2-7, with TRBD1 identical over 9 bases. After removal of 4 bases from V and 1 base from J, the junction contained 5 bases not matched to a gene. Germline CDR1 and CDR2: SGHVT and SQSDAQ. This CDR3 is 15 amino acids long. The CDR3 protein is CASSSRDRVSYEQYF. The CDR3 bases are TGTGCCAGCAGCTCCCGGGACAGGGTGTCCTACGAGCAGTACTTC.